This T cell receptor (beta chain) derives from a study of blood T cells in healthy people across ages. Notes on the study in general: Diversity figures derived from one million T cells were judged to underestimate the true value.

Then a second PCR, running roughly 7 to 11 cycles, was carried out with a sample-barcoded 5' primer and a J-beta primer mix. Through a template-switch adaptor with 12 random nucleotides, each cDNA molecule received a tag. Using its own MiXCR run on the 5' RACE reads, TCRdb lists one record per CDR3 protein. The data contain more than 650,000 distinct CDR3 sequences, about 55% of them singletons. A word on this clonotype: The target antigen is unknown.

Germline-derived CDR1 and CDR2 are SEHNR and FQNEAQ (reference sequence). The CDR3 is made up of 12 amino acids. Trimming cost V 4 bases and J 11 bases, with 14 bases left between them. This clonotype originated in an elderly man in good health. The sample taken for sequencing was blood. V and J are TRBV7-9 and TRBJ2-5; D is unclear. CDR3 DNA: TGTGCCAGCAGCTCCTACCGCCTAGAGCAGTACTTC. It codes for CASSSYRLEQYF.